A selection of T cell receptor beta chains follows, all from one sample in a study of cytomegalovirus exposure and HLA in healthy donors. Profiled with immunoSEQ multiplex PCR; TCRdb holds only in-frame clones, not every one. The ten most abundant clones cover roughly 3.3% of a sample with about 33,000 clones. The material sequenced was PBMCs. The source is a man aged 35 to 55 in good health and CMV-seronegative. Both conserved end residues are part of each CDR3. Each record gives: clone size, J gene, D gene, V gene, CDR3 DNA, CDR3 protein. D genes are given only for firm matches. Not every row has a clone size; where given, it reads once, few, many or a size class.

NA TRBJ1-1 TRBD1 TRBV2 TGTGCCAGCAGTGAGACAGGGGAGAACACTGAAGCTTTCTTT CASSETGENTEAFF
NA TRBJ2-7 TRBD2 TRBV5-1 TGCGCCAGCAGCTTGCCCCTCGTTGAGGGGAGGGCCGTTTACGAGCAGTACTTC CASSLPLVEGRAVYEQYF
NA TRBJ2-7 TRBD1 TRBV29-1 TGCAGCGTTCGGACAGGGGAATCCTACGAGCAGTACTTC CSVRTGESYEQYF
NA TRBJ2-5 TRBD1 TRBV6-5 TGTGCCAGCAGTTACTCGATTCAAGGGACAGAAGAGACCCAGTACTTC CASSYSIQGTEETQYF
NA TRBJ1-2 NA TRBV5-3 TGTGCCAGAGCCACAGGGACAGGCTACACCTTC CARATGTGYTF
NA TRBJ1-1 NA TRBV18 TGTGCCAGCTCAACCGGGACGGGGGGCACTGAAGCTTTCTTT CASSTGTGGTEAFF
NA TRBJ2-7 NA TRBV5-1 TGCGCCAGCAGCCCTGCGGCAGGGAATCTCTACGAGCAGTACTTC CASSPAAGNLYEQYF
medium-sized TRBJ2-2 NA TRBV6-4 TGTGCCAGCAGTGTGAGTAGCACCGGGGAGCTGTTTTTT CASSVSSTGELFF
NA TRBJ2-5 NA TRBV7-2 TGTGCCAGCAGCTTAGCCGGACTGAACCAAGAGACCCAGTACTTC CASSLAGLNQETQYF
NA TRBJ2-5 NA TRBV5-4 TGTGCCAGCAGCTTGGTTTCGGGGAGGGAGACCCAGTACTTC CASSLVSGRETQYF
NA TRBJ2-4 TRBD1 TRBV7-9 TGTGCCAGCAGCTTCGTTACCGGGACAGGGGCCAAAAACATTCAGTACTTC CASSFVTGTGAKNIQYF
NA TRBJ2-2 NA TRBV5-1 TGCGCCAGCAGCTTGGGACAGCTCAATTCGAACACCGGGGAGCTGTTTTTT CASSLGQLNSNTGELFF
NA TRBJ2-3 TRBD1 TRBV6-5 TGTGCCAGCAGTTGGGGACAGGGAGGGACAGATACGCAGTATTTT CASSWGQGGTDTQYF
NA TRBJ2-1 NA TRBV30 TGTGCCTGGAGTGTACAGGGCGGGAGTGGCGAGCAGTTCTTC CAWSVQGGSGEQFF
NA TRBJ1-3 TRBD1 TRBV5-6 TGTGCCAGCAGCCAGAGGGCAGGGGGGTTTGGAAACACCATATATTTT CASSQRAGGFGNTIYF
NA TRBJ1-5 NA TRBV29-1 TGCAGCGTCGCCGGGTCTCTGGATCAGCCCCAGCATTTT CSVAGSLDQPQHF
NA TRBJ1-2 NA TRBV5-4 TGTGCCAGCAGCTTGATATCGATCAGGACAGCAGCTGGCTACACCTTC CASSLISIRTAAGYTF
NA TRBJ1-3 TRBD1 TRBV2 TGTGCCAGCAGTTCACAGGGGTCCTCTGGAAACACCATATATTTT CASSSQGSSGNTIYF
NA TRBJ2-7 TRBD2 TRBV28 TGTGCCAGCAGGAAGATAGCGGGCCGCTACGAGCAGTACTTC CASRKIAGRYEQYF
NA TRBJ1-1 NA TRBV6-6 TGTGCCAGCAGTCCCCAGAAGAACACTGAAGCTTTCTTT CASSPQKNTEAFF
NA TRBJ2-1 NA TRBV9 TGTGCCAGCAGCGTAGGGGTAGAGCGTGAGCAGTTCTTC CASSVGVEREQFF
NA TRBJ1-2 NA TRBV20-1 TGCAGTGTGGGGGCCTTTGGGGGCTACACCTTC CSVGAFGGYTF
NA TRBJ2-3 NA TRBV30 TGTGCCTGCCTTAGAGTAGATACGCAGTATTTT CACLRVDTQYF